This paragraph reports one TCR beta chain. This clonotype was seen only a few times. No antigen is known for it. Nothing much larger sits one base from this clone, and base qualities are not available. The data were produced on an Illumina HiSeq 1500. TCRdb redid the processing of the public reads, applying fastp at Q25 and MiXCR, and retained in-frame beta chains. Merged by CDR3 protein, the rows form single entries marked with the most common genes and DNA. This sample gives 700,000 to 900,000 distinct CDR3 sequences in total; roughly 29% of them show up just once. The top ten hold roughly 14% of the sample. The sample comes from a study of T cell repertoires in cytomegalovirus infection (dated 2019 in TCRdb). Regarding the complete study: Alongside well-studied HLA-B-restricted epitopes, the peptide stimulations were aimed at recently identified HLA-C-restricted CMV epitopes, whose presentation resists viral immunomodulation. Because public TCR beta signatures pointed to carriage of CMV infection together with the matching HLA type, the HLA type of each donor mattered for the analysis. Overall study results and their limits: In both this cohort and an independent cohort of more than 350 donors, the cumulative frequency of public TCR beta family members distinguished carriers of CMV infection plus the relevant HLA type. The ex vivo response was dominated by HLA-C-restricted CMV-specific TCR beta clonotypes, which also provided the single most frequent clonotype in two of eight donors.

This specimen's treatment or condition label, interpreted: in vitro stimulation with specific CMV peptide epitopes to enrich CMV-specific T cells. The germline V gene sets CDR1 to MNHNS and CDR2 to SASEGT. The junction carries 18 bases between V and J, which are trimmed by 6 bases and 1 base respectively. Counted from cysteine to phenylalanine, this CDR3 has 16 amino acids. The only DNA kept is the CDR3, 48 bases in frame from the first base. The rearrangement combines TRBV6-1 with TRBJ2-5; a tentative D call is TRBD1 (6 bases match). Material: cultured CD8+ T cells from PBMCs, obtained from culture after CMV antigen stimulation. The clonotype comes from a human donor in good health (CMV status not recorded). Some clones in this sample may be carry-over from other donors' samples. At the DNA level, the sequence is TGTGCCAGCAGCCAGGACAGCCCTTGGGTCCAAGAGACCCAGTACTTC. It encodes CASSQDSPWVQETQYF.